Detailed here is one TCR beta chain. These data originate in a study of blood T cell repertoires in COVID-19. Study summary: Researchers got acute and convalescent COVID-19 samples from the United States, Italy and Spain. In each case, the material was cDNA or gDNA derived from T cells, B-cell-depleted T cells, or PBMCs.

Original handling: Estimation of nucleated cell counts was performed using reference gene primer amplification. Data came from immunoSEQ multiplex PCR; TCRdb stores just in-frame clones and leaves some out. From that table come the V and J calls and clone size; the DNA was used to work out D and trimming. The sample shows 150,000 to 200,000 clones, about 80% of them seen only once. This sequence originates from a human donor with acute or convalescent COVID-19. The donor label of this sample is uncertain. The sample taken for sequencing was peripheral blood.

The CDR3, as DNA: TGTGCCTGGAGTGTAGCAGGGATAGATGAGCAGTTCTTC. Amino acids: CAWSVAGIDEQFF. The chain combines TRBV30 with TRBJ2-1, with D possibly being TRBD1 (5 bases). The germline CDR1 and CDR2 sequences are GTSNPN and SVGIG (reference sequence). CDR3 size: 13 residues. Trimming left V 0 bases short and J 8 bases short, with 11 bases between.